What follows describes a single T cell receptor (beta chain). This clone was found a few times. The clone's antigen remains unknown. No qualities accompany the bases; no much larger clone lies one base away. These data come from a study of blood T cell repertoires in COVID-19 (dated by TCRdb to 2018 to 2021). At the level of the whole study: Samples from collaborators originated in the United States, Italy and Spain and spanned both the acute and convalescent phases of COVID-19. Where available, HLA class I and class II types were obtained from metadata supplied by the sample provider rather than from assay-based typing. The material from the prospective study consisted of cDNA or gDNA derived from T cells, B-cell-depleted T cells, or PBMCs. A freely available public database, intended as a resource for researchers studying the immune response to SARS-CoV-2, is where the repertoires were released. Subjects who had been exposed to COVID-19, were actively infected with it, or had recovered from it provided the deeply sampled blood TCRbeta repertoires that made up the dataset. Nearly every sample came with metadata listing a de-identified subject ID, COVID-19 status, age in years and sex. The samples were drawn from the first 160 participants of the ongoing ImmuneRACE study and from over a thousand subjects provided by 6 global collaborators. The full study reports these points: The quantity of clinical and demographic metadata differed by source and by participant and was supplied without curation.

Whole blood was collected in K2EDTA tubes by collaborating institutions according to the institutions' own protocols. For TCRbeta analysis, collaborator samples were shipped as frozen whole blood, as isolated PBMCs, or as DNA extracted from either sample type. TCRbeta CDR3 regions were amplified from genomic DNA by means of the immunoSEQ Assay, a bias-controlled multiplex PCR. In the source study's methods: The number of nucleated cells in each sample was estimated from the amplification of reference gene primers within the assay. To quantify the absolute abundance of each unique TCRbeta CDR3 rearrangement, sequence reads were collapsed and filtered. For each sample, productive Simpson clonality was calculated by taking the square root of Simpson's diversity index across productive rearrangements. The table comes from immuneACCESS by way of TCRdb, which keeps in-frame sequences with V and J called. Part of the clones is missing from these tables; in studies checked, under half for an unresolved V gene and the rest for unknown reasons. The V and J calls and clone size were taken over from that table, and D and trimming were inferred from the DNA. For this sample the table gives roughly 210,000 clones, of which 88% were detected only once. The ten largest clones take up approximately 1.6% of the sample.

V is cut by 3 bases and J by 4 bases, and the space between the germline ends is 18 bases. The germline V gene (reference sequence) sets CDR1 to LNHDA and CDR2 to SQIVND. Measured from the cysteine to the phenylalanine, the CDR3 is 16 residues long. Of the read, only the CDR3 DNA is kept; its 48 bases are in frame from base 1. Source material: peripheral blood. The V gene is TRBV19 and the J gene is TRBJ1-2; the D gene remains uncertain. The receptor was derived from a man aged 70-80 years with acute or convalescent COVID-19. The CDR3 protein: CASSISEGTEIYGYTF. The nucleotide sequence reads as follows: TGTGCCAGTAGTATCTCCGAAGGAACAGAAATCTATGGCTACACCTTC. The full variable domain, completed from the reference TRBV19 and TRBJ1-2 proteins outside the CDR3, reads DGGITQSPKYLFRKEGQNVTLSCEQNLNHDAMYWYRQDPGQGLRLIYYSQIVNDFQKGDIAEGYSVSREKKESFPLTVTSAQKNPTAFYLCASSISEGTEIYGYTFGSGTRLTVV.